This T cell receptor (beta chain) emerged from a study of molecular identifiers for immune sequencing clone quantification. Study at large: Replicates partitioned RNA from approximately 20,000 or 98,000 naive CD8 cells into five parts, sequencing four.

This clonotype was counted between two and nine times. TCRdb reprocessed the PCR reads with MiXCR, giving one entry per CDR3 protein. The data hold approximately 63,000 distinct CDR3 sequences, with approximately 18% observed a single time. The CDR3 totals 15 residues. Germline V lookup: CDR1 SGHNT, CDR2 YENEEA. J gave up 9 bases and V 3 bases, and 4 bases lay outside the gene matches. Using 10%, 30% or 50% RNA, naive CD8 libraries were derived from around 20,000 to 1,000,000 sorted cells. Using a CD8+CD4-CCR7+CD45RA+ phenotype, naive CD8 T cells were sorted. Sequencing was carried out using naive CD8+ T cells from blood, with Jurkat cell RNA spiked in. The subset was: FACS-sorted CD8+CD4-CCR7+CD45RA+ naive T cells. The origin of this receptor is a human donor in good health. Some libraries in this study had Jurkat cell RNA spiked in. The rearrangement uses TRBV11-3 and TRBJ2-1; 14 bases line up with TRBD2. The CDR3, as DNA: TGTGCCAGCAGCTTGGGACTAGCGGGAGATTCTGAGCAGTTCTTC. Translated: CASSLGLAGDSEQFF.